The rows below give T cell receptor beta chains drawn from one sample of a study of beta chain features in type 1 diabetes. Profiling relied on immunoSEQ multiplex PCR, and the TCRdb table lists in-frame clones only, not all of them. The sample contains some 200,000 clones, roughly 17% of which appear only once. Sequencing used naive CD4+ T cells from blood. Receptors were obtained from a man under 40 with type 1 diabetes. Both conserved end residues are part of each CDR3. D genes are given only for firm matches. Size values are once, few and many counts, or a class for expanded clones, and some rows have none.

CDR3 DNA: TGTGCCAGCAGCCACAGCCAAGAGACCCAGTACTTC
CDR3 protein: CASSHSQETQYF
clone size: few
D gene: -
J gene: TRBJ2-5
V gene: TRBV7-2

CDR3 DNA: TGTGCCAGCAGCGTAGTCCGAGGCGAGCAGTTCTTC
CDR3 protein: CASSVVRGEQFF
clone size: few
D gene: -
J gene: TRBJ2-1
V gene: TRBV9

CDR3 DNA: TGCAGCGTTGCCGAACGTAAGGGGATCTATGGCTACACCTTC
CDR3 protein: CSVAERKGIYGYTF
clone size: -
D gene: -
J gene: TRBJ1-2
V gene: TRBV29-1

CDR3 DNA: TGTGCCAGCAGCGTAGCTTCGCAGGGCTTCTCCTACAATGAGCAGTTCTTC
CDR3 protein: CASSVASQGFSYNEQFF
clone size: -
D gene: -
J gene: TRBJ2-1
V gene: TRBV9

CDR3 DNA: TGTGCCTGGAGGCGGAGGGGGGAAGCCAAAAACATTCAGTACTTC
CDR3 protein: CAWRRRGEAKNIQYF
clone size: -
D gene: -
J gene: TRBJ2-4
V gene: TRBV30

CDR3 DNA: TGTGCCAGCAGGGACCTCTGGGAGACCCAGTACTTC
CDR3 protein: CASRDLWETQYF
clone size: few
D gene: -
J gene: TRBJ2-5
V gene: TRBV7-2

CDR3 DNA: TGTGCCAGCTACAGAGCTGGGGCCAACGTCCTGACTTTC
CDR3 protein: CASYRAGANVLTF
clone size: few
D gene: -
J gene: TRBJ2-6
V gene: TRBV27

CDR3 DNA: TGTGCCATACAGGCCCGGGACTTCTCCTACAATGAGCAGTTCTTC
CDR3 protein: CAIQARDFSYNEQFF
clone size: few
D gene: -
J gene: TRBJ2-1
V gene: TRBV6-1

CDR3 DNA: TGTGCCTGGGTGATAGGGGCGTACGGCTACACCTTC
CDR3 protein: CAWVIGAYGYTF
clone size: few
D gene: -
J gene: TRBJ1-2
V gene: TRBV30

CDR3 DNA: TGTGCCTTGAGTTCAGGACTAGCGACACAAGAGACCCAGTACTTC
CDR3 protein: CALSSGLATQETQYF
clone size: -
D gene: TRBD2
J gene: TRBJ2-5
V gene: TRBV30

CDR3 DNA: TGTGCCAGCAGTCAATCCCACTACGAGCAGTACTTC
CDR3 protein: CASSQSHYEQYF
clone size: -
D gene: -
J gene: TRBJ2-7
V gene: TRBV28

CDR3 DNA: TGCAGCGTTGAGTTCCAAGGATCGGGGGGTGAAAAACTGTTTTTT
CDR3 protein: CSVEFQGSGGEKLFF
clone size: -
D gene: -
J gene: TRBJ1-4
V gene: TRBV29-1

CDR3 DNA: TGTGCCAGCAGCCCCGGGAGAGAAGAGACCCAGTACTTC
CDR3 protein: CASSPGREETQYF
clone size: few
D gene: -
J gene: TRBJ2-5
V gene: TRBV7-2

CDR3 DNA: TGTGCCAGCAGTTTCGACAGCCGGCGGAGAAACATTCAGTACTTC
CDR3 protein: CASSFDSRRRNIQYF
clone size: -
D gene: -
J gene: TRBJ2-4
V gene: TRBV28

CDR3 DNA: TGTGCCAGCAGCTTAGCGCAGGAGACCCAGTACTTC
CDR3 protein: CASSLAQETQYF
clone size: -
D gene: -
J gene: TRBJ2-5
V gene: TRBV7-2

CDR3 DNA: TGTGCCTGGAATCTGGGAAACACTGAAGCTTTCTTT
CDR3 protein: CAWNLGNTEAFF
clone size: -
D gene: -
J gene: TRBJ1-1
V gene: TRBV30

CDR3 DNA: TGTGCCAGCAGAGGGCTAGCGAGAAACAATGAGCAGTTCTTC
CDR3 protein: CASRGLARNNEQFF
clone size: -
D gene: -
J gene: TRBJ2-1
V gene: TRBV13

CDR3 DNA: TGTGCCACCAGCAGACGAACAGGGTTCTCCTTCTATGGCTACACCTTC
CDR3 protein: CATSRRTGFSFYGYTF
clone size: -
D gene: -
J gene: TRBJ1-2
V gene: TRBV15

CDR3 DNA: TGCAGCGTCGAGGGGAGCGGAGAGACCCAGTACTTC
CDR3 protein: CSVEGSGETQYF
clone size: -
D gene: -
J gene: TRBJ2-5
V gene: TRBV29-1

CDR3 DNA: TGTGCCAGTAAAACACAGGGCGGGAACTATGGCTACACCTTC
CDR3 protein: CASKTQGGNYGYTF
clone size: -
D gene: -
J gene: TRBJ1-2
V gene: TRBV19

CDR3 DNA: TGCGCCAGCAGCTTGAACGCTCCAACTAATGAAAAACTGTTTTTT
CDR3 protein: CASSLNAPTNEKLFF
clone size: few
D gene: -
J gene: TRBJ1-4
V gene: TRBV5-1

CDR3 DNA: TGCGCCAGCAGCCAGCATCGGACTAGCGGATCCTACAATGAGCAGTTCTTC
CDR3 protein: CASSQHRTSGSYNEQFF
clone size: -
D gene: TRBD2
J gene: TRBJ2-1
V gene: TRBV4-1

CDR3 DNA: TGTGCCTGGAATCCGAGATCGATGAACACTGAAGCTTTCTTT
CDR3 protein: CAWNPRSMNTEAFF
clone size: -
D gene: -
J gene: TRBJ1-1
V gene: TRBV30

CDR3 DNA: TGTGCCAGCAGCTTAGCGAACAAAGGGACAGATACGCAGTATTTT
CDR3 protein: CASSLANKGTDTQYF
clone size: -
D gene: -
J gene: TRBJ2-3
V gene: TRBV7-9

CDR3 DNA: TGCGCCAGCAGCCAAGCCTACACAGATACGCAGTATTTT
CDR3 protein: CASSQAYTDTQYF
clone size: -
D gene: -
J gene: TRBJ2-3
V gene: TRBV4-1

CDR3 DNA: TGTGCCTGGAGTTCCCAGAGTTGGGAAAAACTGTTTTTT
CDR3 protein: CAWSSQSWEKLFF
clone size: -
D gene: -
J gene: TRBJ1-4
V gene: TRBV30

CDR3 DNA: TGCGCCAGCAGCACCCGGGACTCAAAAGAGACCCAGTACTTC
CDR3 protein: CASSTRDSKETQYF
clone size: -
D gene: -
J gene: TRBJ2-5
V gene: TRBV5-1

CDR3 DNA: TGTGCCAGCAGCGTAGGGACTAGCGGGTACCAACAAGAGACCCAGTACTTC
CDR3 protein: CASSVGTSGYQQETQYF
clone size: few
D gene: TRBD2
J gene: TRBJ2-5
V gene: TRBV9

CDR3 DNA: TGCGCCAGCAGCTCTACAGGGATAAATGAAAAACTGTTTTTT
CDR3 protein: CASSSTGINEKLFF
clone size: -
D gene: -
J gene: TRBJ1-4
V gene: TRBV5-1

CDR3 DNA: TGTGCCAGCAGGCGCACAGAGGGGGCCGAGCAGTACTTC
CDR3 protein: CASRRTEGAEQYF
clone size: -
D gene: TRBD1
J gene: TRBJ2-7
V gene: TRBV6-6

CDR3 DNA: TGCAGCGTTGAAAGGTCCGGGGGGGAAAAACTGTTTTTT
CDR3 protein: CSVERSGGEKLFF
clone size: -
D gene: -
J gene: TRBJ1-4
V gene: TRBV29-1

CDR3 DNA: TGCAGCCCCGGGGCGAGCACAGATACGCAGTATTTT
CDR3 protein: CSPGASTDTQYF
clone size: few
D gene: -
J gene: TRBJ2-3
V gene: TRBV29-1

CDR3 DNA: TGCGCCAGCAGCGCAAGCGGGGACTCCTACAATGAGCAGTTCTTC
CDR3 protein: CASSASGDSYNEQFF
clone size: -
D gene: TRBD2
J gene: TRBJ2-1
V gene: TRBV5-1

CDR3 DNA: TGTGCCAGCAGCTTGAGTAGGAACAATGAGCAGTTCTTC
CDR3 protein: CASSLSRNNEQFF
clone size: few
D gene: -
J gene: TRBJ2-1
V gene: TRBV5-4

CDR3 DNA: TGTGCCAGCAGATTAGTTCAGGGGACTGGGGTGCTGGCGACCCAGTACTTC
CDR3 protein: CASRLVQGTGVLATQYF
clone size: -
D gene: -
J gene: TRBJ2-5
V gene: TRBV27

CDR3 DNA: TGCGCCAGCAGCCAAGATGACGACGAGCAGTACTTC
CDR3 protein: CASSQDDDEQYF
clone size: few
D gene: -
J gene: TRBJ2-7
V gene: TRBV4-3

CDR3 DNA: TGCGCCAGCAGCGACACAGATACGCAGTATTTT
CDR3 protein: CASSDTDTQYF
clone size: -
D gene: -
J gene: TRBJ2-3
V gene: TRBV5-1

CDR3 DNA: TGTGCCATCTCCCACGGGGAATCAGGGGCCAACGTCCTGACTTTC
CDR3 protein: CAISHGESGANVLTF
clone size: -
D gene: -
J gene: TRBJ2-6
V gene: TRBV10-3

CDR3 DNA: TGTGCCAGCAGCTTTATGGACTACGAGCAGTACTTC
CDR3 protein: CASSFMDYEQYF
clone size: few
D gene: -
J gene: TRBJ2-7
V gene: TRBV11-2

CDR3 DNA: TGTGCCAGCAGCCAACAGGGAGCCAAAAACATTCAGTACTTC
CDR3 protein: CASSQQGAKNIQYF
clone size: few
D gene: -
J gene: TRBJ2-4
V gene: TRBV7-9

CDR3 DNA: TGTGCCAGCAGCCCTGGGACTAGCGGGGGGATTAGGCAGTTCTTC
CDR3 protein: CASSPGTSGGIRQFF
clone size: -
D gene: TRBD2
J gene: TRBJ2-1
V gene: TRBV9